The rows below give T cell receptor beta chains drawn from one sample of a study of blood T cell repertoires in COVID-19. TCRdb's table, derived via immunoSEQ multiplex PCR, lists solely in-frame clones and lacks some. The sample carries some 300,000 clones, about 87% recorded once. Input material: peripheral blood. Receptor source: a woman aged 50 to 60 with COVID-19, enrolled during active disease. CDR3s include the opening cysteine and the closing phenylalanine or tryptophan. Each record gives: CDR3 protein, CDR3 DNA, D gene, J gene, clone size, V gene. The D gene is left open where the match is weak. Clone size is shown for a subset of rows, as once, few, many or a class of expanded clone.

CDR3 protein: CASSLGRTGQETQYF
CDR3 DNA: TGTGCCAGCAGCCTAGGGAGGACGGGCCAAGAGACCCAGTACTTC
D gene: .
J gene: TRBJ2-5
clone size: .
V gene: TRBV3-1/TRBV3-2

CDR3 protein: CASSSGTAINEKLFF
CDR3 DNA: TGTGCCAGCAGTTCAGGGACAGCGATTAATGAAAAACTGTTTTTT
D gene: TRBD1
J gene: TRBJ1-4
clone size: .
V gene: TRBV27

CDR3 protein: CASSQGQTDTQYF
CDR3 DNA: TGCGCCAGCAGCCAAGGACAAACAGATACGCAGTATTTT
D gene: .
J gene: TRBJ2-3
clone size: .
V gene: TRBV4-1

CDR3 protein: CASSPGTSAYNEQFF
CDR3 DNA: TGTGCCAGCAGCCCTGGGACTAGCGCCTACAATGAGCAGTTCTTC
D gene: TRBD2
J gene: TRBJ2-1
clone size: once
V gene: TRBV7-7

CDR3 protein: CASSPGGRQDSYGYTF
CDR3 DNA: TGTGCCAGCTCACCAGGGGGTCGACAGGATAGCTATGGCTACACCTTC
D gene: .
J gene: TRBJ1-2
clone size: .
V gene: TRBV18

CDR3 protein: CASSPGLSTDTQYF
CDR3 DNA: TGTGCCAGCTCCCCGGGACTTAGCACAGATACGCAGTATTTT
D gene: .
J gene: TRBJ2-3
clone size: once
V gene: TRBV2

CDR3 protein: CASSLKEGTPEAFF
CDR3 DNA: TGTGCCAGCAGCTTAAAGGAGGGAACGCCTGAAGCTTTCTTT
D gene: .
J gene: TRBJ1-1
clone size: few
V gene: TRBV7-2

CDR3 protein: CASSNSGSLSYEQYF
CDR3 DNA: TGTGCCAGCAGTAATAGCGGGAGTCTTTCCTACGAGCAGTACTTC
D gene: TRBD2
J gene: TRBJ2-7
clone size: .
V gene: TRBV6-2/TRBV6-3

CDR3 protein: CASSLQTGGNTEAFF
CDR3 DNA: TGCGCCAGCAGCTTACAGACAGGAGGGAACACTGAAGCTTTCTTT
D gene: .
J gene: TRBJ1-1
clone size: few
V gene: TRBV5-1

CDR3 protein: CASSPLPGLAGDTQYF
CDR3 DNA: TGTGCCAGTAGCCCCTTACCGGGACTAGCGGGAGATACGCAGTATTTT
D gene: TRBD2
J gene: TRBJ2-3
clone size: .
V gene: TRBV19

CDR3 protein: CASSPGRQETQYF
CDR3 DNA: TGTGCCAGCAGCCCTGGGAGACAAGAGACCCAGTACTTC
D gene: .
J gene: TRBJ2-5
clone size: .
V gene: TRBV7-3

CDR3 protein: CASSTTGWSGNTIYF
CDR3 DNA: TGTGCCAGTAGTACTACAGGGTGGTCTGGAAACACCATATATTTT
D gene: .
J gene: TRBJ1-3
clone size: few
V gene: TRBV19

CDR3 protein: CASSVSLTANNSPLHF
CDR3 DNA: TGTGCCAGCAGCGTCAGTTTAACAGCTAATAATTCACCCCTCCACTTT
D gene: .
J gene: TRBJ1-6
clone size: .
V gene: TRBV9

CDR3 protein: CASSFRDRVYEQYF
CDR3 DNA: TGTGCCAGCAGCTTCCGGGACAGGGTCTACGAGCAGTACTTC
D gene: TRBD1
J gene: TRBJ2-7
clone size: .
V gene: TRBV11-3

CDR3 protein: CASSSNIRTRGNSPLHF
CDR3 DNA: TGCGCCAGCAGCTCCAATATTCGAACACGAGGAAATTCACCCCTCCACTTT
D gene: .
J gene: TRBJ1-6
clone size: .
V gene: TRBV5-1

CDR3 protein: CASSLVGGGRARNEQFF
CDR3 DNA: TGTGCCAGCAGCCTAGTGGGGGGCGGGAGGGCGCGGAATGAGCAGTTCTTC
D gene: TRBD2
J gene: TRBJ2-1
clone size: .
V gene: TRBV11-2

CDR3 protein: CASSSGDRANLQETQYF
CDR3 DNA: TGTGCCAGCAGCTCCGGGGACAGGGCAAACCTCCAAGAGACCCAGTACTTC
D gene: TRBD1
J gene: TRBJ2-5
clone size: .
V gene: TRBV11-3

CDR3 protein: CASSLGDRLSYEQYF
CDR3 DNA: TGTGCCAGCAGCTTAGGGGACAGGTTATCCTACGAGCAGTACTTC
D gene: TRBD1
J gene: TRBJ2-7
clone size: .
V gene: TRBV7-2

CDR3 protein: CAWSVRAGLYTGELFF
CDR3 DNA: TGTGCCTGGAGTGTAAGGGCGGGTTTGTACACCGGGGAGCTGTTTTTT
D gene: .
J gene: TRBJ2-2
clone size: .
V gene: TRBV30

CDR3 protein: CASSPPAGMNTEAFF
CDR3 DNA: TGTGCCAGCTCACCACCGGCGGGAATGAACACTGAAGCTTTCTTT
D gene: .
J gene: TRBJ1-1
clone size: once
V gene: TRBV18

CDR3 protein: CASSVYSGGDYGYTF
CDR3 DNA: TGTGCCAGCAGCGTATATTCAGGGGGTGACTATGGCTACACCTTC
D gene: TRBD1
J gene: TRBJ1-2
clone size: .
V gene: TRBV9

CDR3 protein: CASSLKMAGGKAFF
CDR3 DNA: TGTGCCAGCAGCTTAAAGATGGCGGGGGGGAAAGCTTTCTTT
D gene: .
J gene: TRBJ1-1
clone size: .
V gene: TRBV11-3

CDR3 protein: CASSPGTSGRPDTQYF
CDR3 DNA: TGTGCCAGCAGTCCGGGGACTAGCGGGAGACCGGATACGCAGTATTTT
D gene: TRBD2
J gene: TRBJ2-3
clone size: .
V gene: TRBV27

CDR3 protein: CASSLSGGSNQPQHF
CDR3 DNA: TGTGCCAGCAGTTTGTCGGGGGGAAGCAATCAGCCCCAGCATTTT
D gene: .
J gene: TRBJ1-5
clone size: .
V gene: TRBV27

CDR3 protein: CASSRIGRTGAVYSPLHF
CDR3 DNA: TGTGCCAGCAGCCGTATCGGTAGGACAGGGGCCGTCTATTCACCCCTCCACTTT
D gene: TRBD1
J gene: TRBJ1-6
clone size: few
V gene: TRBV14

CDR3 protein: CASSLGTSYSYEQYF
CDR3 DNA: TGTGCCAGCAGCTTGGGGACTAGCTACTCCTACGAGCAGTACTTC
D gene: TRBD2
J gene: TRBJ2-7
clone size: .
V gene: TRBV7-9

CDR3 protein: CASSPAVGGIINEQFF
CDR3 DNA: TGTGCCAGCAGCCCAGCGGTCGGCGGGATCATCAATGAGCAGTTCTTC
D gene: .
J gene: TRBJ2-1
clone size: .
V gene: TRBV4-2

CDR3 protein: CASSLVGQGREQYF
CDR3 DNA: TGTGCCAGCAGCTTGGTGGGACAGGGCCGCGAGCAGTACTTC
D gene: TRBD1
J gene: TRBJ2-7
clone size: .
V gene: TRBV5-5

CDR3 protein: CASSPGWGVSQETQYF
CDR3 DNA: TGTGCCAGTAGTCCCGGGTGGGGGGTCTCCCAAGAGACCCAGTACTTC
D gene: .
J gene: TRBJ2-5
clone size: once
V gene: TRBV19

CDR3 protein: CASSFLGAGGYTF
CDR3 DNA: TGTGCCAGCAGTTTTCTAGGCGCGGGAGGCTACACCTTC
D gene: .
J gene: TRBJ1-2
clone size: .
V gene: TRBV12-3/TRBV12-4

CDR3 protein: CASSLAGVPRDTQYF
CDR3 DNA: TGCGCCAGCAGCTTGGCCGGGGTACCCCGGGATACGCAGTATTTT
D gene: .
J gene: TRBJ2-3
clone size: .
V gene: TRBV5-1

CDR3 protein: CSVIPGQGNTEAFF
CDR3 DNA: TGCAGCGTCATACCGGGACAGGGAAACACTGAAGCTTTCTTT
D gene: TRBD1
J gene: TRBJ1-1
clone size: few
V gene: TRBV29-1

CDR3 protein: CASRENQATYEQYF
CDR3 DNA: TGTGCCAGCAGAGAAAACCAGGCTACCTACGAGCAGTACTTC
D gene: .
J gene: TRBJ2-7
clone size: few
V gene: TRBV13

CDR3 protein: CASSLRQGTGNTIYF
CDR3 DNA: TGTGCCAGCAGCTTACGACAGGGGACTGGAAACACCATATATTTT
D gene: TRBD1
J gene: TRBJ1-3
clone size: .
V gene: TRBV7-9

CDR3 protein: CSASLLTDTQYF
CDR3 DNA: TGCAGTGCTAGTCTCCTCACAGATACGCAGTATTTT
D gene: .
J gene: TRBJ2-3
clone size: .
V gene: TRBV20-1

CDR3 protein: CAWSASGTGTRGYTF
CDR3 DNA: TGTGCCTGGAGTGCATCAGGGACCGGGACTCGGGGCTACACCTTC
D gene: .
J gene: TRBJ1-2
clone size: .
V gene: TRBV30

CDR3 protein: CASSLLVYEQYF
CDR3 DNA: TGTGCCAGCAGTCTACTCGTCTACGAGCAGTACTTC
D gene: .
J gene: TRBJ2-7
clone size: once
V gene: TRBV6-2/TRBV6-3

CDR3 protein: CASTILVSYEQYF
CDR3 DNA: TGTGCCAGCACTATACTCGTTTCTTACGAGCAGTACTTC
D gene: .
J gene: TRBJ2-7
clone size: medium-sized
V gene: TRBV2

CDR3 protein: CASSPLLLETQYF
CDR3 DNA: TGTGCCAGCTCACCTCTGTTACTAGAGACCCAGTACTTC
D gene: .
J gene: TRBJ2-5
clone size: .
V gene: TRBV18

CDR3 protein: CAWSVGQGGYGYTF
CDR3 DNA: TGTGCCTGGAGTGTGGGACAGGGGGGCTATGGCTACACCTTC
D gene: TRBD1
J gene: TRBJ1-2
clone size: .
V gene: TRBV30

CDR3 protein: CASRPGLAGDEQYF
CDR3 DNA: TGTGCCAGCAGACCAGGACTAGCGGGAGACGAGCAGTACTTC
D gene: TRBD2
J gene: TRBJ2-7
clone size: .
V gene: TRBV27

CDR3 protein: CAWSSRGRGGNQPQHF
CDR3 DNA: TGTGCCTGGAGTTCCCGCGGGCGAGGAGGCAATCAGCCCCAGCATTTT
D gene: .
J gene: TRBJ1-5
clone size: few
V gene: TRBV30

CDR3 protein: CASSYSTGYQPQHF
CDR3 DNA: TGTGCCAGCAGTTACTCGACAGGGTACCAGCCCCAGCATTTT
D gene: TRBD1
J gene: TRBJ1-5
clone size: .
V gene: TRBV6-6

CDR3 protein: CASSISKQPQHF
CDR3 DNA: TGTGCCAGTAGTATATCTAAGCAGCCCCAGCATTTT
D gene: .
J gene: TRBJ1-5
clone size: .
V gene: TRBV19

CDR3 protein: CASSRPLAGAFSGANVLTF
CDR3 DNA: TGCGCCAGCAGCCGTCCTTTAGCGGGGGCCTTCTCTGGGGCCAACGTCCTGACTTTC
D gene: TRBD2
J gene: TRBJ2-6
clone size: .
V gene: TRBV4-1

CDR3 protein: CASSYLDSYTGELFF
CDR3 DNA: TGTGCCAGCAGTTACTTGGACAGCTACACCGGGGAGCTGTTTTTT
D gene: .
J gene: TRBJ2-2
clone size: .
V gene: TRBV6-2/TRBV6-3

CDR3 protein: CSASSRGVPNSYEQYF
CDR3 DNA: TGCAGTGCTAGTTCCAGGGGGGTACCAAACTCCTACGAGCAGTACTTC
D gene: .
J gene: TRBJ2-7
clone size: .
V gene: TRBV20-1

CDR3 protein: CASSESAGYVADTQYF
CDR3 DNA: TGTGCCAGCAGTGAATCGGCAGGGTATGTGGCAGATACGCAGTATTTT
D gene: .
J gene: TRBJ2-3
clone size: .
V gene: TRBV2